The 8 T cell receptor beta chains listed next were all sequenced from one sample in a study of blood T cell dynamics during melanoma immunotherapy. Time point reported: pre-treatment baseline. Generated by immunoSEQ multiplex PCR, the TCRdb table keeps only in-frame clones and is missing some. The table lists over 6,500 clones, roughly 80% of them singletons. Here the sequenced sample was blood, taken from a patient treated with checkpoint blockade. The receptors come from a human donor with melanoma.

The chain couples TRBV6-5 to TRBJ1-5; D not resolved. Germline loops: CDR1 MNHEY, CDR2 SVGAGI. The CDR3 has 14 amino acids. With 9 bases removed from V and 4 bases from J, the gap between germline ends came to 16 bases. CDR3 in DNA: TGTGCCAGTAAGGACCCCGGTGGAAATCAGCCCCAGCATTTT. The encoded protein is CASKDPGGNQPQHF.

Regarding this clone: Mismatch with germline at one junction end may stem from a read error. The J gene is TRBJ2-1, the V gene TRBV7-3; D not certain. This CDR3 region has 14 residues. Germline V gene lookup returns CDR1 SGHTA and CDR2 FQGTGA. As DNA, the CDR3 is TGTGCCAGCAGCATAACACGGGCTCACAATGAGCAGTTCTTC. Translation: CASSITRAHNEQFF.

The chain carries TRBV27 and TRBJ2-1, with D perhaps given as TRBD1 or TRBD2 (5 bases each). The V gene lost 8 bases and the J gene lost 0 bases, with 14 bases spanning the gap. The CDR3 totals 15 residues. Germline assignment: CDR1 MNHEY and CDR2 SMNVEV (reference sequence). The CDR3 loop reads CASGLLGDSYNEQFF. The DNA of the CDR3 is TGTGCCAGCGGCCTTTTGGGGGACTCCTACAATGAGCAGTTCTTC.

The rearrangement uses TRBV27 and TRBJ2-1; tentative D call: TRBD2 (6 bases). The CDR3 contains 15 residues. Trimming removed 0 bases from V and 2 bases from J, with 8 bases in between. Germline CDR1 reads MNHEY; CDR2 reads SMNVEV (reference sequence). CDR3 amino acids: CASSLSGGAYNEQFF. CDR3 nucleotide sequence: TGTGCCAGCAGTTTATCCGGGGGAGCCTACAATGAGCAGTTCTTC.

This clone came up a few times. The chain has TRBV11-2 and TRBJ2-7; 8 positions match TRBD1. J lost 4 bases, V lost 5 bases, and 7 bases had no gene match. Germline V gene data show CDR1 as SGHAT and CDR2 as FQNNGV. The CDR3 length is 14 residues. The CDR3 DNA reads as TGTGCCAGCAGCCCGGGACAGGTTCTGTACGAGCAGTACTTC. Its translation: CASSPGQVLYEQYF.

The chain's CDR3 is CASSPHPPGRGTDTQYF. In DNA form, the CDR3 reads TGTGCCAGCAGCCCCCACCCGCCGGGACGGGGAACAGATACGCAGTATTTT. The gene calls are TRBV7-9 and TRBJ2-3; either TRBD1 or TRBD2 may fit D (5 bases each). CDR3 length: 17 residues. Trimming removed 5 bases from V and 3 bases from J, with 21 bases in between. Per the germline V gene, CDR1 is SEHNR and CDR2 is FQNEAQ (reference sequence).

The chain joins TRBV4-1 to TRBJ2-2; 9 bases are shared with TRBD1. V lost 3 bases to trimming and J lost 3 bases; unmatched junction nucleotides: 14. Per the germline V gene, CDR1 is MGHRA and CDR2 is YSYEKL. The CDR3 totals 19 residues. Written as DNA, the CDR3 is TGCGCCAGCAGCCATCTCGGGACAGGGCTACTGGGAGACACCGGGGAGCTGTTTTTT. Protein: CASSHLGTGLLGDTGELFF.

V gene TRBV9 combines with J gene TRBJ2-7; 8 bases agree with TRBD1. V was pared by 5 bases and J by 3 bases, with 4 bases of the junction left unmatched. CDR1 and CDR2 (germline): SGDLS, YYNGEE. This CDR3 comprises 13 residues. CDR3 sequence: CASSDDRGYEQYF. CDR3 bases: TGTGCCAGCAGTGATGACAGGGGCTACGAGCAGTACTTC.